This TCR beta chain was documented in a study of blood T cell repertoires in COVID-19. TCRdb keeps only in-frame clones here, not all; method: immunoSEQ multiplex PCR. Here the sample spans 150,000 or so clones, about 90% being singletons. Germline loops: CDR1 MNHEY, CDR2 SMNVEV (reference sequence). V was trimmed by 5 bases and J by 4 bases, leaving 21 bases between them. The CDR3 totals 16 residues. This rearrangement joins TRBV27 to TRBJ2-7; D may be TRBD2 (6 bases). The origin of this receptor is a woman aged 40 to 50 who had been exposed to COVID-19. Material: PBMCs or T cells enriched from blood (not recorded which). The CDR3 sequence is CASSSLSRRGVYEQYF. The CDR3 DNA reads as TGTGCCAGCAGTAGCCTTTCGAGGAGGGGCGTTTACGAGCAGTACTTC.